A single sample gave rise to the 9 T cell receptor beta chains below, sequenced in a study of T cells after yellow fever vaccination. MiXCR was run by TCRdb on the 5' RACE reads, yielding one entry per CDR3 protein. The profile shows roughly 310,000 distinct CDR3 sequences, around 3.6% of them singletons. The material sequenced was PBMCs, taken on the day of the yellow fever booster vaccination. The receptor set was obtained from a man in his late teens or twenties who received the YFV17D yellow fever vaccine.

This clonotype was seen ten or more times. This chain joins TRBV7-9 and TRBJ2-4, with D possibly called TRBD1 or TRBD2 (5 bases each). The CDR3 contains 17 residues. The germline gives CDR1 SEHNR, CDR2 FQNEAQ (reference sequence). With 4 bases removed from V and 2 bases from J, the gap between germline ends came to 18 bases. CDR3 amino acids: CASSSSTGTRPKNIQYF. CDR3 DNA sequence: TGTGCCAGCAGCTCATCTACCGGGACCCGGCCCAAAAACATTCAGTACTTC.

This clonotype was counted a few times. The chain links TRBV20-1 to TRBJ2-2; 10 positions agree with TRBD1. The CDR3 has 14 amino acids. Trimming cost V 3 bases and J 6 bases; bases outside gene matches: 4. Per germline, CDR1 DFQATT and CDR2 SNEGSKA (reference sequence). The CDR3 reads CSASAGTGAGELFF. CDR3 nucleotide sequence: TGCAGTGCTAGCGCCGGGACAGGGGCCGGGGAGCTGTTTTTT.

This chain's CDR3 is CASSQEAEGEQYF. The DNA of the CDR3 is TGTGCCAGCAGCCAAGAGGCGGAGGGCGAGCAGTACTTC. The rearrangement joins TRBV3-1 to TRBJ2-7; possible D gene TRBD2, 6 bases. Germline values: CDR1 LGHDT, CDR2 YNNKEL (reference sequence). Trimming removed 0 bases from V and 6 bases from J, with 9 bases in between. CDR3 size: 13 residues.

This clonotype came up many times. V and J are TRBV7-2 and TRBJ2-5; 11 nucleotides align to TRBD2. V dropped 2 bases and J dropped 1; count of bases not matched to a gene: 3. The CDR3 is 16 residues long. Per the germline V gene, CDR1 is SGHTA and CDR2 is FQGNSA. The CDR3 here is CASSLSLAGGQETQYF. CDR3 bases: TGTGCCAGCAGCTTAAGCCTAGCGGGGGGCCAAGAGACCCAGTACTTC.

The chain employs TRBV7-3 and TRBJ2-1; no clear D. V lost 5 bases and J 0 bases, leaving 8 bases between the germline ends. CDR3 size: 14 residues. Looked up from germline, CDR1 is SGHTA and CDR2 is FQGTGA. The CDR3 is CASSRLGSYNEQFF. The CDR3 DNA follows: TGTGCCAGCAGCCGCTTAGGCTCCTACAATGAGCAGTTCTTC. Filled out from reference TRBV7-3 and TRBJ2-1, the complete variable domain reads GAGVSQTPSNKVTEKGKYVELRCDPISGHTALYWYRQSLGQGPEFLIYFQGTGAADDSGLPNDRFFAVRPEGSVSTLKIQRTERGDSAVYLCASSRLGSYNEQFFGPGTRLTVL.

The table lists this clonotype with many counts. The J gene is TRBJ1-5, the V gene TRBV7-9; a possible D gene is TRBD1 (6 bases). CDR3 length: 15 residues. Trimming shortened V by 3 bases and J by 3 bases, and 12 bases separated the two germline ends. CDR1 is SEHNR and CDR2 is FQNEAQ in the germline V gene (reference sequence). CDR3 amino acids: CASSLSWGPNQPQHF. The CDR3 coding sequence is TGTGCCAGCAGCTTGTCTTGGGGGCCCAATCAGCCCCAGCATTTT.

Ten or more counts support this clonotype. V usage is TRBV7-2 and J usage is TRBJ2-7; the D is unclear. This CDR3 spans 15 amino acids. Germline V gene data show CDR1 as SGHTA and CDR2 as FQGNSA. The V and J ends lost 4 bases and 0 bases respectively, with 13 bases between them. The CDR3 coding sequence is TGTGCCAGCAGCTCTGTAAGCTTGGGCTCCTACGAGCAGTACTTC. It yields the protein CASSSVSLGSYEQYF.

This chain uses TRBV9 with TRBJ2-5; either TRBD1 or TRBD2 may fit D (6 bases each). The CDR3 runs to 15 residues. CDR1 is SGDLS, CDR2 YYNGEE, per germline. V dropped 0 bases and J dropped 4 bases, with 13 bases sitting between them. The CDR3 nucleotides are TGTGCCAGCAGCGTAGGGGGTCCGGGGGCAGAGACCCAGTACTTC. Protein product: CASSVGGPGAETQYF. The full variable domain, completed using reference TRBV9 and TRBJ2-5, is DSGVTQTPKHLITATGQRVTLRCSPRSGDLSVYWYQQSLDQGLQFLIQYYNGEERAKGNILERFSAQQFPDLHSELNLSSLELGDSALYFCASSVGGPGAETQYFGPGTRLLVL.

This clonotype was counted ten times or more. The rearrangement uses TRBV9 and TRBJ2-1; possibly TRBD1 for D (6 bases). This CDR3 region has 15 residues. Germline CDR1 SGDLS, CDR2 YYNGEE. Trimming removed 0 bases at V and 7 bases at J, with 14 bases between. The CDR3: CASSVGGTNQNEQFF. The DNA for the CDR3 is TGTGCCAGCAGCGTAGGGGGGACAAATCAAAATGAGCAGTTCTTC. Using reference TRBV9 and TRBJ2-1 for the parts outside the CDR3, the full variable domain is DSGVTQTPKHLITATGQRVTLRCSPRSGDLSVYWYQQSLDQGLQFLIQYYNGEERAKGNILERFSAQQFPDLHSELNLSSLELGDSALYFCASSVGGTNQNEQFFGPGTRLTVL.